This is a list of T cell receptor beta chains from one sample in a study of cytomegalovirus exposure and HLA in healthy donors. The table came from immunoSEQ multiplex PCR; TCRdb's copy has only in-frame clones and leaves some out. The data show around 170,000 clones, 88% seen once. Material for sequencing was PBMCs. Receptors were obtained from a man between 18 and 35 years old in good health and CMV-seronegative. Each CDR3 is given with its conserved first and last residue.

v_call,j_call,cdr3_aa
TRBV6-5,TRBJ2-2,CASRPGTFGELFF
TRBV6-4,TRBJ2-3,CASSGGYTDTQYF
TRBV5-6,TRBJ1-1,CASSFRGTDTEAFF
TRBV5-1,TRBJ1-1,CATSQGFTVSEAFF
TRBV5-1,TRBJ2-5,CASSPGTQGWETQYF
TRBV29-1,TRBJ2-2,CSVEAPGGGYTGELFF
TRBV27,TRBJ1-1,CASSWDRNTEAFF
TRBV5-1,TRBJ2-2,CASSIRTNTNTGELFF
TRBV6-6,TRBJ2-7,CASRRDRGTYEQYF
TRBV7-2,TRBJ2-2,CASSLVGGGGELFF
TRBV4-2,TRBJ2-2,CASSREVGRGRTGELFF
TRBV19,TRBJ1-2,CASSIRDSYGYTF
TRBV5-1,TRBJ1-6,CASSSQGTSESPLHF
TRBV4-1,TRBJ2-7,CASSQGPGQGYEQYF
TRBV19,TRBJ2-6,CATQAPSSGANVLTF
TRBV19,TRBJ1-2,CASSRQTSDRVNGYTF
TRBV2,TRBJ2-7,CATGPGVGYDEQYF
TRBV5-1,TRBJ1-1,CASSLQFTGTGDTEAFF
TRBV9,TRBJ2-7,CASSANSAGEPYEQYF
TRBV4-3,TRBJ2-5,CASSQVTWPGQGSETQYF
TRBV10-1,TRBJ2-1,CASSEDRDWDNEQFF
TRBV28,TRBJ1-1,CASSPPQGNTEAFF
TRBV5-1,TRBJ2-1,CASSSRLAPQYNEQFF
TRBV11-2,TRBJ2-3,CASSPLTVPDTQYF
TRBV5-6,TRBJ1-5,CASSKGTGGAISNQPQHF
TRBV2,TRBJ2-3,CASSGALRDTQYF
TRBV6-5,TRBJ1-3,CASSYSEGAGGNTIYF
TRBV6-6,TRBJ2-7,CASTFGERATYEQYF
TRBV7-8,TRBJ2-1,CASSWILAGLSYNEQFF
TRBV7-9,TRBJ2-1,CASSLLGADEQFF
TRBV27,TRBJ1-5,CASSLTGDPRYSNQPQHF
TRBV5-1,TRBJ1-1,CASSRGQEGTEAFF
TRBV5-4,TRBJ1-1,CASSRDTHTEAFF
TRBV7-2,TRBJ2-4,CASSNQGGDIQYF